The clone carrying this T cell receptor (beta chain) was counted a few times. This sample's time point: after neoadjuvant nivolumab, at surgical resection. Repertoires were generated with immunoSEQ multiplex PCR, while TCRdb's copy carries only in-frame clones and drops some. The data show roughly 5,800 clones, with approximately 60% seen just once and about 6.8% held by the top ten. This record comes from a study of neoadjuvant anti-PD-1 for oral cavity cancer. Specimen: tumor tissue, collected after nivolumab (anti-PD-1) treatment. The receptor was isolated from a person aged 35 to 85 with oral cavity squamous cell carcinoma.

The CDR3 DNA is TGCGCCAGCAGCCAAGGTGGGGTTTACGAGCAGTACTTC. This encodes CASSQGGVYEQYF. The chain is built from TRBV4-1 and TRBJ2-7, with D uncertain. CDR3 length: 13 amino acids. V was cut by 1 base and J by 4 bases, with 8 bases left in between. Germline values: CDR1 MGHRA, CDR2 YSYEKL.